Detailed here is one T cell receptor beta chain. Its cognate antigen is unknown. TCR beta libraries were built with iRepertoire HTBI primers and Arm-PCR of CDR3 regions. TCRdb re-called the multiplex PCR reads through MiXCR, storing one row per CDR3 protein. The sample lists hundreds of thousands of distinct CDR3 sequences; roughly 17% were seen once. The sample comes from a study of regulatory T cells in long-lasting Graves disease. Overall study results and limits: Comparison showed that persistent patients shared more public clonotypes (2,741) than new patients (about 970). Reduced TCR diversity was observed in persistent Graves' patients versus newly diagnosed patients.

Germline CDR1 and CDR2: DFQATT and SNEGSKA (reference sequence). Trimming took 4 bases from V and 5 from J, leaving 12 bases between them. The CDR3 extends over 13 amino acids. Noted time point: newly diagnosed GD, antithyroid drugs for less than 3 months. Following extraction of RNA from PBMCs, that RNA was used to make the TCR library. A further study also used this sample, focusing on T cells in Graves' hyperthyroidism and ophthalmopathy.

This chain links TRBV20-1 with TRBJ1-5; a possible D gene is TRBD1 (5 bases). This specimen was peripheral blood mononuclear cells (PBMCs), taken at new diagnosis, from a patient treated with antithyroid drugs. The source of this sequence is a man in his forties with Graves disease. CDR3 in amino acids: CSATSGWDQPQHF. The CDR3 coding sequence is TGCAGTGCTACCTCAGGGTGGGATCAGCCCCAGCATTTT.